The clone carrying this T cell receptor beta chain was seen only a few times. The antigen is not known. The data belong to a study of blood T cells in healthy people across ages. Study in general: For every two T cells, template switching captured about one barcoded beta molecule. Study-wide points: The recorded TCR beta diversity per million T cells decreased in a roughly linear manner with age. It was the long-lived donors that had more naive CD4+ cells and higher diversity than aged donors.

The use of a sample-barcoded 5' primer and a J-beta primer mix characterized a second PCR of about 7 to 12 cycles. Each cDNA molecule, via a template-switch adaptor with 12 random nucleotides, was tagged. A single record per CDR3 protein comes from TCRdb applying MiXCR to the 5' RACE reads. The table has approximately 940,000 distinct CDR3 sequences, roughly 48% seen once. This CDR3 has 14 amino acids. V lost 6 bases to trimming and J lost 1 base, with 13 bases between them. The TCR originated in a man aged 30 to 45 in good health. The gene calls are TRBV12-3 or TRBV12-4 and TRBJ2-7; tentative D call: TRBD2 (5 bases). Source material: blood. The CDR3 region has the DNA TGTGCCAGCAGGGCCTCGGGATTATCCTACGAGCAGTACTTC. The encoded protein is CASRASGLSYEQYF.